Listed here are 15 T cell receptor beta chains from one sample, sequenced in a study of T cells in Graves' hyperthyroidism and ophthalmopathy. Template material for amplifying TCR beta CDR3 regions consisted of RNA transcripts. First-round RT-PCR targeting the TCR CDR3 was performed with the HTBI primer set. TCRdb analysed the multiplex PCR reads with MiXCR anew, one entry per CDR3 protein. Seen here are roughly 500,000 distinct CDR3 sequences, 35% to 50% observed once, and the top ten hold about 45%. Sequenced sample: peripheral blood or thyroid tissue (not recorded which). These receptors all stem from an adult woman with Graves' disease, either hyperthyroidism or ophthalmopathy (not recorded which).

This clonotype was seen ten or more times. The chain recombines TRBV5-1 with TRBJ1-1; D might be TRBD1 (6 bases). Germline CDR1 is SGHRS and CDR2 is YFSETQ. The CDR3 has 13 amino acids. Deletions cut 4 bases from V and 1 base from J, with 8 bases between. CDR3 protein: CASSVDRNTEAFF. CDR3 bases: TGCGCCAGCAGCGTGGACAGGAACACTGAAGCTTTCTTT. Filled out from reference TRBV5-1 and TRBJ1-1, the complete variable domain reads KAGVTQTPRYLIKTRGQQVTLSCSPISGHRSVSWYQQTPGQGLQFLFEYFSETQRNKGNFPGRFSGRQFSNSRSEMNVSTLELGDSALYLCASSVDRNTEAFFGQGTRLTVV.

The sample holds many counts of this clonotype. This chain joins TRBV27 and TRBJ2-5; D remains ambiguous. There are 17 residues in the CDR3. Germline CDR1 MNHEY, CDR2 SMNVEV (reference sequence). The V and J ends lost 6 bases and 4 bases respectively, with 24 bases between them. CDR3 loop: CASSPGSFAAARETQYF. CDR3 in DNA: TGTGCCAGCAGCCCCGGCAGTTTTGCGGCAGCGCGAGAGACCCAGTACTTC.

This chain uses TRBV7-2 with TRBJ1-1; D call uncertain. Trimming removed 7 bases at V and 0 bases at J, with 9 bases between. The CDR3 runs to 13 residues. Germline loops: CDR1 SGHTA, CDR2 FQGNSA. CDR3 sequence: CASTRQMNTEAFF. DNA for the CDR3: TGTGCCAGCACCCGGCAGATGAACACTGAAGCTTTCTTT.

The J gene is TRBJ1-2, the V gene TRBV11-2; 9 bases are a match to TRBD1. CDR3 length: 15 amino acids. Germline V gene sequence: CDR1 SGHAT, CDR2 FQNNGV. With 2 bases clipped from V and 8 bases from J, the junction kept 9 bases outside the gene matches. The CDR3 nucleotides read TGTGCCAGCAGCTTACAAATCGGGACAGGGACGGGCTACACCTTC. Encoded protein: CASSLQIGTGTGYTF. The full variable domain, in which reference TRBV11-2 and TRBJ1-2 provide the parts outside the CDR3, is EAGVAQSPRYKIIEKRQSVAFWCNPISGHATLYWYQQILGQGPKLLIQFQNNGVVDDSQLPKDRFSAERLKGVDSTLKIQPAKLEDSAVYLCASSLQIGTGTGYTFGSGTRLTVV.

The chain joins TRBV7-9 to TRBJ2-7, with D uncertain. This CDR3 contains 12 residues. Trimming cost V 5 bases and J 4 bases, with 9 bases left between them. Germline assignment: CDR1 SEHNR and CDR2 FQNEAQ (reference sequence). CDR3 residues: CASSLQRYEQYF. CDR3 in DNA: TGTGCCAGCAGCCTTCAACGATACGAGCAGTACTTC. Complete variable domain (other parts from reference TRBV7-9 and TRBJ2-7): DTGVSQNPRHKITKRGQNVTFRCDPISEHNRLYWYRQTLGQGPEFLTYFQNEAQLEKSRLLSDRFSAERPKGSFSTLEIQRTEQGDSAMYLCASSLQRYEQYFGPGTRLTVT.

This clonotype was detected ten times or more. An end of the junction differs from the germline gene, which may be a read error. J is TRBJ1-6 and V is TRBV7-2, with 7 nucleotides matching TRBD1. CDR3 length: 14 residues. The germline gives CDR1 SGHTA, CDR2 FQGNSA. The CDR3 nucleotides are TGTGCCAGCAGCTTAGCGGGACAGAATTCACCTCTCCACTTT. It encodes CASSLAGQNSPLHF. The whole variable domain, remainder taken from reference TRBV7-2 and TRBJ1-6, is GAGVSQSPSNKVTEKGKDVELRCDPISGHTALYWYRQSLGQGLEFLIYFQGNSAPDKSGLPSDRFSAERTGGSVSTLTIQRTQQEDSAVYLCASSLAGQNSPLHFGNGTRLTVT.

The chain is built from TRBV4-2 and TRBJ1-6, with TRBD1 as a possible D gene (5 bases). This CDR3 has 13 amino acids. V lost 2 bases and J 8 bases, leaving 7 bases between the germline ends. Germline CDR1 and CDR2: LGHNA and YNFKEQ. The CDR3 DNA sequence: TGTGCCAGCAGCCAAACCAGGGATTCACCCCTCCACTTT. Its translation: CASSQTRDSPLHF.

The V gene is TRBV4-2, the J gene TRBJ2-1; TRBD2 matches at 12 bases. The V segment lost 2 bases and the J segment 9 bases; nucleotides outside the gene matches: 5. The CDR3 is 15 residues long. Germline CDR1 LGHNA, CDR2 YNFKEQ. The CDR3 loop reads CASSQTSGRLGEQFF. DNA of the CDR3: TGTGCCAGCAGCCAAACTAGCGGGAGGTTAGGTGAGCAGTTCTTC.

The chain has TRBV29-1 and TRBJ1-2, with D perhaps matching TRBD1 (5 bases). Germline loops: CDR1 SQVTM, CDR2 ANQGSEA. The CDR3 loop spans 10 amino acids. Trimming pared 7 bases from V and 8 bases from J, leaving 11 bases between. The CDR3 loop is CSAAGSGYTF. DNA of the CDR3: TGCAGCGCAGCAGGGAGCGGCTACACCTTC.

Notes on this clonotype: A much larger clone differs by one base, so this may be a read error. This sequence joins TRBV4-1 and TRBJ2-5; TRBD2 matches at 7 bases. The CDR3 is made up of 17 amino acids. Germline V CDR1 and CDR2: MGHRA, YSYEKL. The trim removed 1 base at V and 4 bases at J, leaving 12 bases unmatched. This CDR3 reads CASSQAGRGGSGETQYF. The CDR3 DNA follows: TGCGCCAGCAGCCAAGCTGGGAGGGGCGGGAGCGGAGAGACCCAGTACTTC.

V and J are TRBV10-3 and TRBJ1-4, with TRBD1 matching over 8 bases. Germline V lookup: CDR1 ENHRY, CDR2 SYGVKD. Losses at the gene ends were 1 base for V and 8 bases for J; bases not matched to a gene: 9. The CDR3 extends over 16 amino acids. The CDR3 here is CAISEYSGQGVEKLFF. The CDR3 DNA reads TGTGCCATCAGTGAGTACTCCGGACAGGGAGTAGAAAAACTGTTTTTT.

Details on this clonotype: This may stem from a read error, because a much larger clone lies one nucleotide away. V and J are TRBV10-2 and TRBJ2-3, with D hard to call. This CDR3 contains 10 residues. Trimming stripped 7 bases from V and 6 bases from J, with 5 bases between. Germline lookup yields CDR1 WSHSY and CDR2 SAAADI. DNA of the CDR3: TGCGCCAGCATCAGGGATACGCAGTATTTT. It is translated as CASIRDTQYF.

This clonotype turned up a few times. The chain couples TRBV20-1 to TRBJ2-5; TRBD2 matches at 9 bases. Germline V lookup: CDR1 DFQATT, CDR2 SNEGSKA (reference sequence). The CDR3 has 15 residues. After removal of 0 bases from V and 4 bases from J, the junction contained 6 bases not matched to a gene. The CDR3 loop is CSARDPTSGLETQYF. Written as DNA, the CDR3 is TGCAGTGCTAGAGATCCGACTAGCGGATTAGAGACCCAGTACTTC.

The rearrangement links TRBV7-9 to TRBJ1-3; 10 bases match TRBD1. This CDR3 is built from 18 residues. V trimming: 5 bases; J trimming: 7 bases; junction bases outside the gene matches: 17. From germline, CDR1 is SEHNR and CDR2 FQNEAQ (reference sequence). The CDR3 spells CASSQSRDRGRGGNTIYF. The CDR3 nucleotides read TGTGCCAGCAGCCAATCCCGGGACAGGGGACGCGGGGGTAACACCATATATTTT.

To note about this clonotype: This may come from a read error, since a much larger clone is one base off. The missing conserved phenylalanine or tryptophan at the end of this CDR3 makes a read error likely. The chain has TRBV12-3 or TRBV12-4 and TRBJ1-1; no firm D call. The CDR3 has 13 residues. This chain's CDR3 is CANSYQAPREAFL. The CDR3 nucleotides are TGTGCCAACAGTTATCAGGCTCCCCGTGAAGCTTTCCTT.